The clone carrying this T cell receptor (beta chain) was detected many times. The antigen is undetermined. One entry per CDR3 protein results from TCRdb running MiXCR on the 5' RACE reads. This table holds 200,000 or so distinct CDR3 sequences, over 10% found once. This record comes from a study of CD8 T cells in ankylosing spondylitis. General study results and limits: A TCR beta motif made of about eight highly homologous variants seemed typical of ankylosing spondylitis blood. Clones linked with disease were CD8+ and fairly uncommon in the peripheral blood. In reactive arthritis synovial fluid and blood, some motif variants had been reported before.

V shed 1 base and J shed 9 bases, with 10 bases lying between them. The CDR3 spans 13 residues. CDR1 and CDR2 (germline): LGHNA, YNFKEQ. The receptor comes from a female donor with ankylosing spondylitis or in good health (not recorded which). The sample consisted of blood, either unsorted or a sorted T cell fraction (not recorded which). This sequence joins TRBV4-2 and TRBJ2-4; D perhaps matches TRBD2 (6 bases). The CDR3 loop is CASSQGGRSIQYF. The CDR3 nucleotides are TGTGCCAGCAGCCAAGGGGGGAGGAGCATTCAGTACTTC.